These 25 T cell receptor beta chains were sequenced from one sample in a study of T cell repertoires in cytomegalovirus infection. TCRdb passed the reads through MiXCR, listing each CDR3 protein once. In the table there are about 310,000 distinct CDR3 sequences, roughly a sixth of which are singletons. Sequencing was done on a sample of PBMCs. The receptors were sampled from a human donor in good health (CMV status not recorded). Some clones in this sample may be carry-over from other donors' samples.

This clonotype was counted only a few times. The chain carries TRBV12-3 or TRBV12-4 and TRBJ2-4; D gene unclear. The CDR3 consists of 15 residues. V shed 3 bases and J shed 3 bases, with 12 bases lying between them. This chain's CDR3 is CASSFLGRDKNIQYF. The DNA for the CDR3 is TGTGCCAGCAGTTTTTTAGGCAGAGACAAAAACATTCAGTACTTC.

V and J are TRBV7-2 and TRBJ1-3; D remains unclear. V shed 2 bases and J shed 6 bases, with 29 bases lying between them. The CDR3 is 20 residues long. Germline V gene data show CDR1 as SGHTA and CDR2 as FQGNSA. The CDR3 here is CASSLFTDVIWDDDLNTIYF. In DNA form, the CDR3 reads TGTGCCAGCAGCTTATTTACCGACGTTATCTGGGATGACGACTTAAACACCATATATTTT.

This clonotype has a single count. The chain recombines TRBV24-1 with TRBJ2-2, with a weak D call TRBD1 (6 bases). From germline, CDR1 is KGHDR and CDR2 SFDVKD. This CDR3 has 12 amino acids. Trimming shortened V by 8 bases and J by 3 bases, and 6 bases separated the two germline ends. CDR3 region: CATKGDTGELFF. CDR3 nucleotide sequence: TGTGCCACCAAGGGGGACACCGGGGAGCTGTTTTTT.

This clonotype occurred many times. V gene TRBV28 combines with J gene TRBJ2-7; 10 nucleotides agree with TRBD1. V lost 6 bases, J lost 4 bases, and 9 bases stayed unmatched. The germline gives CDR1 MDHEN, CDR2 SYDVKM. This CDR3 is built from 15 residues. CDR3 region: CASSPRDRGRYEQYF. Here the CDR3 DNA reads TGTGCCAGCAGCCCCCGGGACAGGGGCAGGTACGAGCAGTACTTC.

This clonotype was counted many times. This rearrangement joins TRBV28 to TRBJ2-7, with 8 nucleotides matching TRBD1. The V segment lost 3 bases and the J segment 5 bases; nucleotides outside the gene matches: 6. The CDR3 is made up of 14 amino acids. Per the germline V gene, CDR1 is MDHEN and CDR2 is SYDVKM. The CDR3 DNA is TGTGCCAGCAGTTTTCCACGGACAGGGAACGAGCAGTACTTC. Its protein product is CASSFPRTGNEQYF.

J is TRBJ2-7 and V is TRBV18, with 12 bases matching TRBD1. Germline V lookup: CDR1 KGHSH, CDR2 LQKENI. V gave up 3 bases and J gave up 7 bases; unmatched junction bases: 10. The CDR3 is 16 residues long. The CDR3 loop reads CASSPPGTGGSREQYF. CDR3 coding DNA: TGTGCCAGCTCACCGCCCGGGACAGGGGGCTCGAGGGAGCAGTACTTC.

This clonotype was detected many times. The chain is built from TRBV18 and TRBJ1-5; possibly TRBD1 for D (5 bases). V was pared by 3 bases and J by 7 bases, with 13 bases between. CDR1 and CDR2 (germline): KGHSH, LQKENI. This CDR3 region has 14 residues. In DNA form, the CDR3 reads TGTGCCAGCTCACCCCGGGACGGTTGGCAGCCCCAGCATTTT. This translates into CASSPRDGWQPQHF.

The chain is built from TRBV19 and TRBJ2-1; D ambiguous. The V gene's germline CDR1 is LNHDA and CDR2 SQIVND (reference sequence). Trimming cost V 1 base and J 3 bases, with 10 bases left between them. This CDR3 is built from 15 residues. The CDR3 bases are TGTGCCAGTAGTATAGGCTGGGTAAACTACAATGAGCAGTTCTTC. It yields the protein CASSIGWVNYNEQFF.

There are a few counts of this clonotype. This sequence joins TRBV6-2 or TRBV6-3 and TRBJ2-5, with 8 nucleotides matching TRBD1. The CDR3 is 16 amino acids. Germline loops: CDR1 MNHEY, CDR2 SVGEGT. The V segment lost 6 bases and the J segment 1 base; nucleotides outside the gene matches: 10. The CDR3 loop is CASSEGQVLFQETQYF. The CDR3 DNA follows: TGTGCCAGCAGCGAGGGACAGGTCTTGTTCCAAGAGACCCAGTACTTC.

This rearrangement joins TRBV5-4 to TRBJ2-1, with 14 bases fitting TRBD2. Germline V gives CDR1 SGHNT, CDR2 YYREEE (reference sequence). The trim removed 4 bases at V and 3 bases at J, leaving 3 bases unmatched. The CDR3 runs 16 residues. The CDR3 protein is CASSIGTSGGYNEQFF. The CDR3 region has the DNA TGTGCCAGCAGCATCGGGACTAGCGGGGGCTACAATGAGCAGTTCTTC.

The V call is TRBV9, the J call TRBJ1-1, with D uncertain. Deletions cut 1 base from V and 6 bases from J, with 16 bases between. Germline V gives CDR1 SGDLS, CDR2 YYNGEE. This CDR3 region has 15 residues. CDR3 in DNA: TGTGCCAGCAGCGTAAGCGGCAGGACGACGTCTGAAGCTTTCTTT. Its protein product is CASSVSGRTTSEAFF.

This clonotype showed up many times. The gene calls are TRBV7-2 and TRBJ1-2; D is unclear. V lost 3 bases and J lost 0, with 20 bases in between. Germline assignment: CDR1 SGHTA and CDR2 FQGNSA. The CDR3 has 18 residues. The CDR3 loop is CASSLRPPVAIANYGYTF. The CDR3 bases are TGTGCCAGCAGCTTGAGGCCGCCGGTTGCAATCGCTAACTATGGCTACACCTTC.

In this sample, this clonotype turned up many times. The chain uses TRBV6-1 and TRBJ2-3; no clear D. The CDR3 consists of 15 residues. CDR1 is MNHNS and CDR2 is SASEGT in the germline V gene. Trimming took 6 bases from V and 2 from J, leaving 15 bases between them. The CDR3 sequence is CASSVVGSSTDTQYF. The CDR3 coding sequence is TGTGCCAGCAGCGTCGTCGGTAGCTCCACAGATACGCAGTATTTT.

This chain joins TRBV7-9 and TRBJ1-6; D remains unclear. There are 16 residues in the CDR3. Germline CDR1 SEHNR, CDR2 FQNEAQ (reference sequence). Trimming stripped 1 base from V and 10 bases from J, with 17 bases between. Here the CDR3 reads CASSLGGGSASSPLHF. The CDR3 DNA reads TGTGCCAGCAGCTTAGGAGGCGGCAGCGCTTCCTCACCCCTCCACTTT.

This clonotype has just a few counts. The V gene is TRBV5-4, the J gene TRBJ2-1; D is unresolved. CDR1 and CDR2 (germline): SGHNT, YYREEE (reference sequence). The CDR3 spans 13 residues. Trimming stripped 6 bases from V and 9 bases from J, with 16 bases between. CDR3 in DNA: TGTGCCAGCACCCTTTGGGCTCGCACTGAGCAGTTCTTC. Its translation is CASTLWARTEQFF.

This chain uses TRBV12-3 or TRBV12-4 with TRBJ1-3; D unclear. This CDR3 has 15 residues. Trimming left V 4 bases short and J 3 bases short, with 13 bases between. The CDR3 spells CASSSRTQDGNTIYF. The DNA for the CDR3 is TGTGCCAGCAGTTCCAGGACTCAGGATGGAAACACCATATATTTT.

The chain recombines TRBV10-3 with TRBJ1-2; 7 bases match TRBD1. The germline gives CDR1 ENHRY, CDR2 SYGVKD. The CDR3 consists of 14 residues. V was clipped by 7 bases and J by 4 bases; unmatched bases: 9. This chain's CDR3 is CAITRDREGYGYTF. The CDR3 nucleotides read TGTGCCATCACTCGAGACAGGGAGGGCTATGGCTACACCTTC.

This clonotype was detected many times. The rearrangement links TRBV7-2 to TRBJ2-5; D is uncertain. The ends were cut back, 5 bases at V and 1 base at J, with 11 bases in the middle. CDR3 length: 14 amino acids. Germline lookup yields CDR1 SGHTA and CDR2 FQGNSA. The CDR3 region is CASSPDGVQETQYF. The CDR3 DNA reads TGTGCCAGCAGCCCGGACGGAGTCCAAGAGACCCAGTACTTC. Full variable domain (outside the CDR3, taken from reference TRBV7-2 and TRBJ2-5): GAGVSQSPSNKVTEKGKDVELRCDPISGHTALYWYRQSLGQGLEFLIYFQGNSAPDKSGLPSDRFSAERTGGSVSTLTIQRTQQEDSAVYLCASSPDGVQETQYFGPGTRLLVL.

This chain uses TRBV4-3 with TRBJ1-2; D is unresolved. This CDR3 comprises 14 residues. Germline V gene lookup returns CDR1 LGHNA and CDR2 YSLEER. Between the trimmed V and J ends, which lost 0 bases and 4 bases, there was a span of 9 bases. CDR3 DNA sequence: TGCGCCAGCAGCCAAGAAGGGAAAATCTATGGCTACACCTTC. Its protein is CASSQEGKIYGYTF.

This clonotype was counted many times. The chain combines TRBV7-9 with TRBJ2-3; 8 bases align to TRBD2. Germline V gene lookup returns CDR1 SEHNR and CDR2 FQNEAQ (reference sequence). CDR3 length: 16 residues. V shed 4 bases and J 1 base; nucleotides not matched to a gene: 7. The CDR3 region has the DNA TGTGCCAGCAGCTCCCGGGGACTAGTCGGCACAGATACGCAGTATTTT. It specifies CASSSRGLVGTDTQYF.

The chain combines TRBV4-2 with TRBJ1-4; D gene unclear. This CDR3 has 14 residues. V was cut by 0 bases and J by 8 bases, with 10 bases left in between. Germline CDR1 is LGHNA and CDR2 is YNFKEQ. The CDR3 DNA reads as TGTGCCAGCAGCCAAGAAAAAGTAGGGGAAAAACTGTTTTTT. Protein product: CASSQEKVGEKLFF.

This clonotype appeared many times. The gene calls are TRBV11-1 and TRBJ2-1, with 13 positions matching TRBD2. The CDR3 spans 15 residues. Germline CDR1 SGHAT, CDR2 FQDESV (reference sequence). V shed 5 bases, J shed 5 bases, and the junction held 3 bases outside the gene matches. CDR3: CASSPGLAGHNEQFF. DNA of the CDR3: TGTGCCAGCAGCCCGGGACTAGCGGGACACAATGAGCAGTTCTTC.

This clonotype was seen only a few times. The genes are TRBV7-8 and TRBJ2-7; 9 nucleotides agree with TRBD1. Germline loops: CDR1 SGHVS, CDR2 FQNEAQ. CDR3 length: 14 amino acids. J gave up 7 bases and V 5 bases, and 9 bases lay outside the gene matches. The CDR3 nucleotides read TGTGCCAGCAGCCACGCCGGGACAGGGAGTGAGCAGTACTTC. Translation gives CASSHAGTGSEQYF.

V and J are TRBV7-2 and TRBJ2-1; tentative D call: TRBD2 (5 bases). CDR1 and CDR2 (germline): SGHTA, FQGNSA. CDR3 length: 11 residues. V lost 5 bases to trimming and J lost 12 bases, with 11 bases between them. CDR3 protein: CASSRSDVQFF. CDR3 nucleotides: TGTGCCAGCAGCCGTAGCGATGTGCAGTTCTTC. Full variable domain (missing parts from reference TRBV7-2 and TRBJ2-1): GAGVSQSPSNKVTEKGKDVELRCDPISGHTALYWYRQSLGQGLEFLIYFQGNSAPDKSGLPSDRFSAERTGGSVSTLTIQRTQQEDSAVYLCASSRSDVQFFGPGTRLTVL.

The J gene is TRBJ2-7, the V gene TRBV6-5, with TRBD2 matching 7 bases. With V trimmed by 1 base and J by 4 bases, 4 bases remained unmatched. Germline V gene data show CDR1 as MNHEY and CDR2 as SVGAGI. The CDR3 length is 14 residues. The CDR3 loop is CASSYYQRGYEQYF. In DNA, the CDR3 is TGTGCCAGCAGTTACTACCAGCGGGGTTACGAGCAGTACTTC.